This TCR beta chain was sequenced for a study of technical replicates of blood from a handful of donors (dated by TCRdb to the late 2010s). Library generation was performed with the immunoSEQ multiplex PCR assay. TCRdb limited this immuneACCESS table to in-frame rearrangements with V and J called. A share of clones is missing; checked studies link under half to unresolved V genes, and the rest is unexplained. The sample data list approximately 79,000 clones, and approximately 96% of these were observed just once. The leading ten clones occupy around 0.3% of the sample. Note on this clone: Which antigen it targets is not known. Base qualities are not recorded, but no much larger clone differs from it by a single base. The same CDR3 also results from other DNA sequences found in this sample.

This receptor was taken from a human donor in good health. Material: T cells isolated from PBMCs.

The CDR3 amino acid sequence is: CASSVGQGYGYTF. The nucleotides read TGTGCCAGCAGCGTAGGACAGGGATATGGCTACACCTTC. The chain couples TRBV9 to TRBJ1-2, and 7 junction bases match TRBD1. CDR1 SGDLS and CDR2 YYNGEE were looked up in the germline V gene. The CDR3 starts with the cysteine, ends with the phenylalanine, and has 13 residues. Only the CDR3 part of the read is kept: 39 bases, read in frame from the first base. The germline V and J ends show losses of 0 bases and 5 bases respectively, and no gene match explains 1 base of the junction.